Detailed here is one T cell receptor (beta chain). Its antigen is currently not known. Base qualities are not provided; no much larger clone lies one nucleotide away. The data are from a study of post-analysis software for immune sequencing data (dated by TCRdb to 2015 to 2017). Background for the entire study: Relapsing-remitting, secondary progressive and progressive-relapsing multiple sclerosis were recorded as disease courses, and subtype annotation was lacking for some patients. The patient repertoires were compared against some twelve previously published healthy control repertoires obtained from donors aged 6 to 25 years. A subset of samples was prepared in parallel using single-end sample barcoding, then pooled and co-amplified after Illumina adapter ligation.

TCR beta repertoires were profiled from peripheral blood of approximately 13 young patients with multiple sclerosis to demonstrate the VDJtools post-analysis software. The patients with multiple sclerosis were children and adolescents between about 6 and 16 years of age. Points the paper makes about the study in general: The control group was slightly older than the multiple sclerosis patient group. Compared with controls, multiple sclerosis patients had significantly lower normalized Chao1 diversity, a finding suggesting substantial peripheral T-cell clonal expansion. Strong co-clustering of samples prepared in the same batch was shown by direct clustering with F measure, prompting a batch-effect correction.

Library construction relied on PCR. TCRdb names Illumina HiSeq 2500 as the instrument used. To reduce PCR and sequencing biases, unique molecular identifiers were built into the TCR beta cDNA libraries. About 500,000 cDNA molecules were obtained for every 1 to 10 million input T cells, so each molecule roughly corresponded to one T cell. The patient libraries were prepared and sequenced with the same protocol used for the earlier healthy control dataset. Within a given batch, samples were prepared together, multiplexed and sequenced on the same HiSeq lane. On the authors' methods: Raw barcoded reads were processed with MIGEC, and single-read molecular identifier groups were discarded before consensus assembly and CDR3 extraction. Clonotype tables were post-analysed with VDJtools, normalizing diversity by down-sampling all datasets to the smallest sample size. Repertoire overlap clustering matched CDR3 amino acid but not nucleotide sequences to correct batch-related cross-sample contamination. The public reads were quality trimmed at Q25 with fastp and then assembled into clones with MiXCR by TCRdb, keeping productive beta chains. Rows matching on CDR3 protein sequence are summarized as one entry with the most common DNA and genes. TCRdb assigned the V and J calls; the authors' analysis was not used. The sample table contains about 430,000 distinct CDR3 sequences; only one count was recorded for approximately 42% of them. The ten largest make up 6% to 9% of the sample.

This sequence was found in a girl aged 2-15 years with multiple sclerosis. The specimen sequenced was blood.

The DNA sequence is as follows: TGTGCCAGCAGTTGCGGAGACAGACCCTACGAGCAGTACTTC. Protein translation: CASSCGDRPYEQYF. The chain uses TRBV12-3 or TRBV12-4 and TRBJ2-4, with TRBD1 as a weak D call on 5 bases. TRBJ2-7 matches the DNA end more closely, so the J call is doubtful. From the cysteine through the phenylalanine, the CDR3 covers 14 amino acids. Just the 42-base CDR3 DNA is kept, in frame starting at base 1.